A single sample gave rise to the 13 T cell receptor beta chains below, sequenced in a study of shared clonotypes between healthy human individuals. Assay used: immunoSEQ multiplex PCR; TCRdb lists only in-frame clones, some missing. The sample gives 660,000 or so clones, approximately 96% of which show up once; roughly 0.12% is in the top ten. Naive CD8 cells were CD45RO-negative, positively selected for CCR7, excluding terminally differentiated effector memory CD45RA+ cells. The sample taken for sequencing was naive CD8+ T cells sorted from blood. These receptors originate from a woman aged 25 to 45 in good health.

V usage is TRBV19 and J usage is TRBJ1-5; D not resolved. Germline assignment: CDR1 LNHDA and CDR2 SQIVND (reference sequence). The CDR3 is 15 amino acids. Trimming shortened V by 5 bases and J by 2 bases, and 13 bases separated the two germline ends. In DNA, the CDR3 is TGTGCCAGTAGTTGGAGCCTACATGGCAATCAGCCCCAGCATTTT. Its protein product is CASSWSLHGNQPQHF.

This chain connects TRBV28 to TRBJ1-5; D ambiguous. This CDR3 has 14 amino acids. Germline V CDR1 and CDR2: MDHEN, SYDVKM. Trimming took off 1 base at V and 7 bases at J, with 11 bases between the two ends. CDR3 in amino acids: CASSLSYQGQPQHF. CDR3 nucleotide sequence: TGTGCCAGCAGTTTATCGTACCAAGGGCAGCCCCAGCATTTT.

This chain connects TRBV29-1 to TRBJ2-5, with a weak D call TRBD1 (7 bases). CDR1 is SQVTM and CDR2 is ANQGSEA in the germline V gene. The CDR3 length is 17 residues. V lost 7 bases and J 2 bases, leaving 26 bases between the germline ends. Here the CDR3 DNA reads TGCAGCGCCTGTGCGGGACAGAGTTGGAACCATCAAGAGACCCAGTACTTC. The encoded protein is CSACAGQSWNHQETQYF.

V and J are TRBV6-1 and TRBJ2-7; 8 bases line up with TRBD1. The junction had 7 bases not matched to a gene; V was cut back by 7 bases and J by 2 bases. The V gene's germline CDR1 is MNHNS and CDR2 SASEGT. This CDR3 region has 14 residues. As DNA, the CDR3 is TGTGCCAGCACTGTAGGGACAGGACCCTACGAGCAGTACTTC. Residues: CASTVGTGPYEQYF.

The genes are TRBV2 and TRBJ2-7, with D unresolved. V was pared by 5 bases and J by 1 base, with 15 bases between. Germline V gene lookup returns CDR1 SNHLY and CDR2 FYNNEI. The CDR3 runs 15 residues. This chain's CDR3 is CASSLRADSSYEQYF. CDR3 nucleotide sequence: TGTGCCAGCAGTCTCCGGGCAGATTCTTCCTACGAGCAGTACTTC.

The chain has TRBV5-6 and TRBJ2-7; 11 bases fit TRBD2. CDR1 SGHDT and CDR2 YYEEEE come from the germline V gene. Germline trimming cut 4 bases from V and 4 bases from J; bases unmatched to any gene: 7. This CDR3 is 15 amino acids long. The CDR3 bases are TGTGCCAGCAGCGATTTACTAGCGGGAGCGTACGAGCAGTACTTC. Translated, it gives CASSDLLAGAYEQYF.

About this clone itself: Other DNA sequences from this sample encode an identical CDR3 as well. The rearrangement joins TRBV6-5 to TRBJ2-6; either TRBD1 or TRBD2 may supply D (5 bases each). The germline V and J ends were trimmed by 2 bases and 1 base, with 6 bases remaining between them. This CDR3 region has 15 residues. CDR1 is MNHEY and CDR2 is SVGAGI in the germline V gene. The CDR3 reads CASSYGGSGANVLTF. CDR3 DNA sequence: TGTGCCAGCAGTTACGGGGGATCTGGGGCCAACGTCCTGACTTTC.

The rearrangement links TRBV5-1 to TRBJ2-7, with D tentatively TRBD2 (5 bases). V dropped 0 bases and J dropped 2 bases, with 9 bases sitting between them. The V gene's germline CDR1 is SGHRS and CDR2 YFSETQ. CDR3 length: 14 residues. The CDR3: CASSLDRGAYEQYF. CDR3 bases: TGCGCCAGCAGCTTGGATCGGGGTGCCTACGAGCAGTACTTC. The full variable domain, with the rest looked up from reference TRBV5-1 and TRBJ2-7, is KAGVTQTPRYLIKTRGQQVTLSCSPISGHRSVSWYQQTPGQGLQFLFEYFSETQRNKGNFPGRFSGRQFSNSRSEMNVSTLELGDSALYLCASSLDRGAYEQYFGPGTRLTVT.

The V call is TRBV9, the J call TRBJ2-3; 9 positions agree with TRBD2. In germline, CDR1 is SGDLS, CDR2 YYNGEE. Trimming took 0 bases from V and 6 from J; bases not matched to a gene: 5. CDR3 size: 15 residues. The CDR3 DNA sequence: TGTGCCAGCAGCGTAGAGGGGCGGGAGGGGGATACGCAGTATTTT. The encoded protein is CASSVEGREGDTQYF.

This rearrangement joins TRBV11-2 to TRBJ2-7, with D possibly matching TRBD1 (5 bases). Germline CDR1 is SGHAT and CDR2 is FQNNGV. This CDR3 has 14 amino acids. Trimming left V 4 bases short and J 0 bases short, with 10 bases between. This CDR3 is CASSYKTASYEQYF. The CDR3 DNA sequence: TGTGCCAGCAGCTATAAGACAGCCTCCTACGAGCAGTACTTC.

This chain uses TRBV12-5 with TRBJ2-2; TRBD2 is a possible D gene (6 bases). V was shortened by 6 bases and J by 2 bases, with 16 bases between the two germline ends. The CDR3 contains 16 residues. Looked up from germline, CDR1 is LGHNT and CDR2 is FRNRAP. In DNA form, the CDR3 reads TGTGCTAGTGGCTCTGGGTTAGCGGCCAACACCGGGGAGCTGTTTTTT. Translated: CASGSGLAANTGELFF.

V is TRBV28 and J is TRBJ1-2; D call uncertain. The CDR3 totals 15 residues. The ends were cut back, 7 bases at V and 3 bases at J, with 18 bases in the middle. Germline CDR1 reads MDHEN; CDR2 reads SYDVKM. The CDR3 DNA sequence: TGTGCCAGCAATGGGGTCAAGATCGGGGACTATGGCTACACCTTC. Translated, it gives CASNGVKIGDYGYTF.

V gene TRBV5-6 combines with J gene TRBJ2-5; D not resolved. The CDR3 has 13 amino acids. Between the trimmed V and J ends, which lost 6 bases and 0 bases, there was a span of 9 bases. The germline CDR1 and CDR2 sequences are SGHDT and YYEEEE. This CDR3 reads CASTPVDQETQYF. The CDR3 nucleotides read TGTGCCAGCACCCCGGTGGACCAAGAGACCCAGTACTTC. Full variable domain (missing parts from reference TRBV5-6 and TRBJ2-5): DAGVTQSPTHLIKTRGQQVTLRCSPKSGHDTVSWYQQALGQGPQFIFQYYEEEERQRGNFPDRFSGHQFPNYSSELNVNALLLGDSALYLCASTPVDQETQYFGPGTRLLVL.